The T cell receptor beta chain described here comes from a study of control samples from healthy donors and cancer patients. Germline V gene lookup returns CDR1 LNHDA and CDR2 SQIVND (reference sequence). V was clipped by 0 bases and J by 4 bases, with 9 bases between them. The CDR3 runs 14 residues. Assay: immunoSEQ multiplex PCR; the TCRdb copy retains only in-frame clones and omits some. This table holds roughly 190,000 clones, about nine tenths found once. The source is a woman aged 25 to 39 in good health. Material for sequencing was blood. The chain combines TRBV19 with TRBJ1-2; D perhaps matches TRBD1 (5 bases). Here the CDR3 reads CASSIDAGGYGYTF. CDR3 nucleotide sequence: TGTGCCAGTAGTATAGATGCGGGGGGCTATGGCTACACCTTC.